This T cell receptor (beta chain) originates from a study of T cell changes during pregnancy in multiple sclerosis. CDR1 and CDR2 from the germline V gene are MDHEN and SYDVKM. The CDR3 totals 15 residues. With V trimmed by 8 bases and J by 3 bases, 9 bases remained unmatched. TCRdb's copy holds only in-frame clones and misses some; the assay was immunoSEQ multiplex PCR. Of 40,000 to 45,000 clones listed, about 95% are singletons. The source was peripheral blood, collected in the third trimester of pregnancy. This receptor was taken from a female donor with multiple sclerosis, enrolled in a pregnancy study. This sequence joins TRBV28 and TRBJ2-7; 11 bases map to TRBD1. Written as DNA, the CDR3 is TGTGCCAGCGAGGACGGGACAGGGGGAGTCTACGAGCAGTACTTC. This codes for CASEDGTGGVYEQYF.